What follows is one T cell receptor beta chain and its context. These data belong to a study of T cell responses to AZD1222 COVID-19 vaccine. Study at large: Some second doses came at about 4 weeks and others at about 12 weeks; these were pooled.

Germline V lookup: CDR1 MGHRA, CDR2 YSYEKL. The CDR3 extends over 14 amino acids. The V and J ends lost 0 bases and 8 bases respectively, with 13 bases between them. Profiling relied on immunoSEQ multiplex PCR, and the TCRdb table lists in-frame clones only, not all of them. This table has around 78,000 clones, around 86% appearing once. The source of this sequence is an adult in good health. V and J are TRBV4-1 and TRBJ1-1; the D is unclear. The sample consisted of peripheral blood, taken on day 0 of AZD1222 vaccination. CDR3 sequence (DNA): TGCGCCAGCAGCCAAGAAGCATCAGGATGGGAAGCTTTCTTT. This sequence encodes CASSQEASGWEAFF.